One and the same sample provided the 19 T cell receptor beta chains below, sequenced in a study of early T cells in non-severe SARS-CoV-2 infection. TCRdb re-called the 5' RACE reads through MiXCR, storing one row per CDR3 protein. The sample consists of tens of thousands of distinct CDR3 sequences, around an eighth of them appearing once. The sample comprised whole blood. The source of these receptors is an adult who was a healthcare worker with PCR-confirmed SARS-CoV-2 infection or an uninfected control (not recorded which).

The gene calls are TRBV12-3 or TRBV12-4 and TRBJ1-6; weak D call: TRBD1 (6 bases). This CDR3 contains 12 residues. Trimming took 6 bases from V and 8 from J, leaving 8 bases between them. CDR3 sequence: CASRDSYSPLHF. The CDR3 DNA reads TGTGCCAGCAGGGACAGTTATTCACCCCTCCACTTT.

This clonotype appeared many times. J is TRBJ2-7 and V is TRBV7-6, with 10 positions matching TRBD2. This CDR3 spans 16 amino acids. CDR1 and CDR2 from the germline V gene are SGHVS and FNYEAQ. V shed 5 bases and J 2 bases; nucleotides not matched to a gene: 9. CDR3: CASSARTSGNPYEQYF. Written as DNA, the CDR3 is TGTGCCAGCAGCGCCCGGACTAGCGGTAATCCCTACGAGCAGTACTTC. The variable domain in full, with the rest retrieved from reference TRBV7-6 and TRBJ2-7, is GAGVSQSPRYKVTKRGQDVALRCDPISGHVSLYWYRQALGQGPEFLTYFNYEAQQDKSGLPNDRFSAERPEGSISTLTIQRTEQRDSAMYRCASSARTSGNPYEQYFGPGTRLTVT.

J is TRBJ2-1 and V is TRBV28; 7 nucleotides align to TRBD2. Germline CDR1 MDHEN, CDR2 SYDVKM. The V segment lost 6 bases and the J segment 7 bases; nucleotides outside the gene matches: 6. The CDR3 has 13 residues. CDR3 nucleotides: TGTGCCAGCAGGTCCACGGGGGGAAATGAGCAGTTCTTC. Amino acid sequence: CASRSTGGNEQFF.

V and J are TRBV3-2 and TRBJ2-1; the D call TRBD1 from the table was never checked on the DNA. TRBV3-2 constitutes a pseudogene. The CDR3 covers 16 residues. The CDR3 loop is CASSQDGAGTRNEQFF. Here the CDR3 DNA reads TGTGCCAGCAGCCAAGATGGAGCAGGGACGAGGAATGAGCAGTTCTTC.

This clonotype has just a few counts. This sequence joins TRBV20-1 and TRBJ2-5, with unresolved D. CDR1 and CDR2 (germline): DFQATT, SNEGSKA (reference sequence). The V end was cut by 6 bases, the J end by 2 bases, with 16 bases between. This CDR3 has 14 amino acids. The CDR3 region has the DNA TGCAGTGCCACCCGGAATTACCTACAAGAGACCCAGTACTTC. Its protein product is CSATRNYLQETQYF.

This clonotype was detected many times. V gene TRBV5-5 combines with J gene TRBJ2-3; 12 bases line up with TRBD2. CDR1 is SGHKS and CDR2 is YYEKEE in the germline V gene (reference sequence). CDR3 length equals 16 residues. With 4 bases clipped from V and 2 bases from J, the junction kept 5 bases outside the gene matches. In DNA form, the CDR3 reads TGTGCCAGCAGCCCTGGACTAGCGGGATCCACAGATACGCAGTATTTT. Translated, it gives CASSPGLAGSTDTQYF.

This clonotype has a count of ten or more. The CDR3 region is CASSVRRSGSYNEQFF. CDR3 DNA sequence: TGTGCCAGCAGCGTGCGGAGGAGCGGGAGTTACAATGAGCAGTTCTTC. The V and J genes are TRBV9 and TRBJ2-1; 8 bases are shared with TRBD2. This CDR3 is built from 16 residues. V trimming: 2 bases; J trimming: 4 bases; junction bases outside the gene matches: 8. Germline loops: CDR1 SGDLS, CDR2 YYNGEE. The whole variable domain, remainder taken from reference TRBV9 and TRBJ2-1, is DSGVTQTPKHLITATGQRVTLRCSPRSGDLSVYWYQQSLDQGLQFLIQYYNGEERAKGNILERFSAQQFPDLHSELNLSSLELGDSALYFCASSVRRSGSYNEQFFGPGTRLTVL.

The J gene is TRBJ1-1, the V gene TRBV20-1; TRBD1 might be the D (5 bases). The CDR3 sequence is 13 residues long. Trimming removed 3 bases at V and 1 base at J, with 9 bases between. The germline CDR1 and CDR2 sequences are DFQATT and SNEGSKA (reference sequence). The CDR3 bases are TGCAGTGCTAGTCCCAGGGCGAACACTGAAGCTTTCTTT. It translates to CSASPRANTEAFF.

This clonotype was counted ten times or more. J is TRBJ1-1 and V is TRBV7-2; unclear D gene. V shed 4 bases and J shed 1 base, with 7 bases lying between them. Germline V gene data show CDR1 as SGHTA and CDR2 as FQGNSA. CDR3 size: 13 residues. The CDR3 coding sequence is TGTGCCAGCAGCTGGACGGGGAACACTGAAGCTTTCTTT. This gives the protein CASSWTGNTEAFF.

This clonotype was observed at least ten times. The chain recombines TRBV4-2 with TRBJ2-7, with 8 bases aligning to TRBD2. Germline lookup yields CDR1 LGHNA and CDR2 YNFKEQ. Germline trimming cut 0 bases from V and 2 bases from J; bases unmatched to any gene: 3. The CDR3 covers 15 residues. This CDR3 is CASSQDVAGPYEQYF. CDR3 DNA sequence: TGTGCCAGCAGCCAAGATGTAGCGGGGCCCTACGAGCAGTACTTC.

The chain carries TRBV20-1 and TRBJ2-5; TRBD2 is a possible D gene (6 bases). CDR1 and CDR2 (germline): DFQATT, SNEGSKA (reference sequence). V was pared by 1 base and J by 5 bases, with 14 bases between. There are 14 residues in the CDR3. The CDR3 coding sequence is TGCAGTGCTAGAGTTGGGGGGAGTTTCGAGACCCAGTACTTC. Translating gives CSARVGGSFETQYF.

This clonotype was observed a few times. The rearrangement uses TRBV12-3 or TRBV12-4 and TRBJ1-1; D not certain. Trimming took off 4 bases at V and 1 base at J, with 13 bases between the two ends. The CDR3 runs 15 residues. CDR3 region: CASSSSLGRNTEAFF. CDR3 bases: TGTGCCAGCAGTTCCAGCCTCGGACGGAACACTGAAGCTTTCTTT.

The rearrangement links TRBV5-1 to TRBJ1-5, with a weak D call TRBD1 (5 bases). The CDR3 is 14 amino acids. The germline V gene encodes CDR1 SGHRS and CDR2 YFSETQ. Between the trimmed V and J ends, which lost 1 base and 6 bases, there was a span of 11 bases. The CDR3 loop is CASSLFWGGQPQHF. The CDR3 bases are TGCGCCAGCAGCTTGTTTTGGGGCGGTCAGCCCCAGCATTTT.

The sample holds many counts of this clonotype. V and J are TRBV29-1 and TRBJ2-1, with TRBD2 matching over 10 bases. Germline CDR1 SQVTM, CDR2 ANQGSEA. V was pared by 8 bases and J by 8 bases, with 24 bases of the junction left unmatched. The CDR3 extends over 18 amino acids. This CDR3 reads CSPSGPSGRASVFDEQFF. The CDR3 coding sequence is TGCAGCCCGTCGGGCCCAAGCGGGAGGGCCTCAGTCTTCGATGAGCAGTTCTTC.

Written as DNA, the CDR3 is TGTGCCAGCAGCCAGTGGGCAGGGGAGATACAAGAGACCCAGTACTTC. It yields the protein CASSQWAGEIQETQYF. The chain has TRBV3-1 and TRBJ2-5; a possible D gene is TRBD1 (6 bases). CDR1 LGHDT and CDR2 YNNKEL come from the germline V gene (reference sequence). Between the trimmed V and J ends, which lost 3 bases and 2 bases, there was a span of 16 bases. The CDR3 is made up of 16 amino acids.

This clonotype was observed at least ten times. This sequence joins TRBV20-1 and TRBJ2-1; D is unresolved. V gave up 4 bases and J gave up 6 bases, with 10 bases separating them. The CDR3 has 12 amino acids. The germline V gene encodes CDR1 DFQATT and CDR2 SNEGSKA (reference sequence). CDR3 coding DNA: TGCAGTGCTAAGTCAACCGTCAATGAGCAGTTCTTC. Its protein is CSAKSTVNEQFF.

This clonotype came up many times. The chain recombines TRBV6-2 or TRBV6-3 with TRBJ2-7; 10 bases line up with TRBD1. CDR1 is MNHEY, CDR2 SVGEGT, per germline. This CDR3 comprises 15 residues. V lost 6 bases to trimming and J lost 6 bases; unmatched junction nucleotides: 11. CDR3 sequence (DNA): TGTGCCAGCAGAACTCCGGGACAGGGGTCGGGCGAGCAGTACTTC. It is translated as CASRTPGQGSGEQYF.

The table lists this clonotype with a few counts. The genes are TRBV7-2 and TRBJ2-7, with 13 bases aligning to TRBD2. This CDR3 is 16 amino acids long. CDR1 and CDR2 (germline): SGHTA, FQGNSA. Trimming cost V 5 bases and J 7 bases; bases outside gene matches: 11. This CDR3 is CASSRRGLAGEWEQYF. CDR3 DNA sequence: TGTGCCAGCAGCCGCCGAGGACTAGCGGGAGAGTGGGAGCAGTACTTC.

This clonotype turned up a few times. V gene TRBV19 combines with J gene TRBJ2-1, with TRBD2 matching 7 bases. The germline gives CDR1 LNHDA, CDR2 SQIVND (reference sequence). The CDR3 consists of 14 residues. Trimming at V came to 6 bases and at J to 7 bases, leaving 9 bases not matched to a gene. The CDR3 is CASRPRTSRNEQFF. In DNA, the CDR3 is TGTGCCAGTAGACCCCGGACTAGTCGGAATGAGCAGTTCTTC.